The 14 T cell receptor beta chains below were found in one sample sequenced in a study of cytomegalovirus exposure and HLA in healthy donors. PCR amplification relied on 60 Vbeta primers (plus 13 Jbeta primers). Profiling relied on immunoSEQ multiplex PCR, and the TCRdb table lists in-frame clones only, not all of them. Among 100,000 to 150,000 clones, roughly 79% were seen once, and the ten largest hold approximately 1.7%. Material for sequencing was PBMCs. The receptors come from a woman between 45 and 65 years old in good health and CMV-seronegative.

V usage is TRBV10-1 and J usage is TRBJ2-7; D is undetermined. Germline CDR1 is WNHNN and CDR2 is SYGVQD (reference sequence). V was trimmed by 4 bases and J by 3 bases, leaving 7 bases between them. The CDR3 totals 12 residues. The CDR3 region is CASSAPSYEQYF. For the CDR3, the DNA is TGCGCCAGCAGTGCCCCCAGCTACGAGCAGTACTTC.

The chain carries TRBV28 and TRBJ2-7; maybe TRBD1 (5 bases). Germline assignment: CDR1 MDHEN and CDR2 SYDVKM. CDR3 length: 13 residues. V shed 5 bases and J shed 3 bases, with 11 bases lying between them. CDR3 in amino acids: CASSPPGIYEQYF. The CDR3 bases are TGTGCCAGCAGTCCCCCAGGGATCTACGAGCAGTACTTC.

The chain joins TRBV2 to TRBJ2-7; 7 nucleotides match TRBD2. CDR3 size: 17 residues. Germline V gene lookup returns CDR1 SNHLY and CDR2 FYNNEI. J gave up 4 bases and V 6 bases, and 18 bases lay outside the gene matches. CDR3 bases: TGTGCCAGCAGGTGGAGGGAAAACGGACTAGGATCGTACGAGCAGTACTTC. It specifies CASRWRENGLGSYEQYF.

J is TRBJ1-5 and V is TRBV6-5, with D tentatively TRBD1 (6 bases). CDR3 length: 14 residues. Germline CDR1 reads MNHEY; CDR2 reads SVGAGI. Trimming stripped 5 bases from V and 3 bases from J, with 11 bases between. CDR3 loop: CASSRDIVNQPQHF. The CDR3 DNA follows: TGTGCCAGCAGTAGGGACATAGTCAATCAGCCCCAGCATTTT.

The chain joins TRBV21-1 to TRBJ2-7; the table's TRBD2 call for D was not verified on the DNA. TRBV21-1 is a pseudogene segment. This CDR3 is 17 amino acids long. CDR3 coding DNA: TGTGCCAGCAGCAAATCTCCGCTAGCGGGAGGTTTGTTCGAGCAGTACTTC. Amino acids: CASSKSPLAGGLFEQYF.

This sequence joins TRBV30 and TRBJ1-2, with 10 bases that match TRBD1. V dropped 3 bases and J dropped 6; count of bases not matched to a gene: 4. This CDR3 is 13 amino acids long. Germline V gene data show CDR1 as GTSNPN and CDR2 as SVGIG (reference sequence). The CDR3 coding sequence is TGTGCCTGGAGCGCCGGACAGGGGGATGGCTACACCTTC. Amino acid sequence: CAWSAGQGDGYTF.

This clone came up a few times. The chain combines TRBV13 with TRBJ1-1; TRBD1 might be the D (6 bases). The CDR3 contains 14 residues. V was pared by 4 bases and J by 6 bases, with 15 bases between. Germline loops: CDR1 PRHDT, CDR2 FYEKMQ (reference sequence). The CDR3 protein is CASSSDSQGPEAFF. The CDR3 DNA follows: TGTGCCAGCAGCTCGGACAGCCAGGGCCCTGAAGCTTTCTTT.

V usage is TRBV29-1 and J usage is TRBJ1-1, with D uncertain. Between the trimmed V and J ends, which lost 4 bases and 2 bases, there was a span of 14 bases. This CDR3 comprises 14 residues. Germline V lookup: CDR1 SQVTM, CDR2 ANQGSEA. Here the CDR3 reads CSVGFGLGNTEAFF. DNA of the CDR3: TGCAGCGTTGGCTTTGGGCTTGGAAACACTGAAGCTTTCTTT.

The gene calls are TRBV4-2 and TRBJ2-3; the match to TRBD2 covers 13 bases. The CDR3 has 16 amino acids. Germline CDR1 and CDR2: LGHNA and YNFKEQ. The junction had 7 bases not matched to a gene; V was cut back by 1 base and J by 9 bases. The CDR3 coding sequence is TGTGCCAGCAGCCAAGGGACTAGCGGGGGCAGCGGCACGCAGTATTTT. The encoded protein is CASSQGTSGGSGTQYF.

The chain uses TRBV28 and TRBJ2-3, with 8 bases matching TRBD2. Trimming cost V 5 bases and J 9 bases; bases outside gene matches: 10. CDR3 length equals 14 residues. Germline CDR1 is MDHEN and CDR2 is SYDVKM. CDR3 residues: CASSPMAGGKTQYF. In DNA form, the CDR3 reads TGTGCCAGCAGTCCCATGGCGGGAGGAAAAACGCAGTATTTT. The full variable domain, completed using reference TRBV28 and TRBJ2-3, is DVKVTQSSRYLVKRTGEKVFLECVQDMDHENMFWYRQDPGLGLRLIYFSYDVKMKEKGDIPEGYSVSREKKERFSLILESASTNQTSMYLCASSPMAGGKTQYFGPGTRLTVL.

The genes are TRBV28 and TRBJ2-7, with 9 bases identical to TRBD1. CDR1 and CDR2 (germline): MDHEN, SYDVKM. J gave up 3 bases and V 6 bases, and 3 bases lay outside the gene matches. The CDR3 has 13 residues. The CDR3: CASSPGQGYEQYF. CDR3 DNA sequence: TGTGCCAGCAGCCCGGGACAGGGCTACGAGCAGTACTTC.

The rearrangement uses TRBV19 and TRBJ1-5; possibly TRBD1 for D (6 bases). The CDR3 has 15 amino acids. Trimming shortened V by 7 bases and J by 7 bases, and 20 bases separated the two germline ends. Germline V gene data show CDR1 as LNHDA and CDR2 as SQIVND (reference sequence). The CDR3 DNA follows: TGTGCCAGTACCCTGGACAGTCTCGGTACCCAGCCCCAGCATTTT. Protein product: CASTLDSLGTQPQHF. Combining the CDR3 with reference TRBV19 and TRBJ1-5 gives the whole variable domain DGGITQSPKYLFRKEGQNVTLSCEQNLNHDAMYWYRQDPGQGLRLIYYSQIVNDFQKGDIAEGYSVSREKKESFPLTVTSAQKNPTAFYLCASTLDSLGTQPQHFGDGTRLSIL.

The chain joins TRBV5-6 to TRBJ1-2, with D possibly being TRBD1 (6 bases). This CDR3 comprises 16 residues. V was pared by 4 bases and J by 2 bases, with 18 bases between. Germline CDR1 and CDR2: SGHDT and YYEEEE. CDR3 sequence (DNA): TGTGCCAGCAGCCGAACCGGGACACAAAGAAACTATGGCTACACCTTC. Amino acid sequence: CASSRTGTQRNYGYTF.

The chain uses TRBV30 and TRBJ1-1; D is undetermined. The CDR3 extends over 15 amino acids. The germline CDR1 and CDR2 sequences are GTSNPN and SVGIG (reference sequence). Between the trimmed V and J ends, which lost 2 bases and 4 bases, there was a span of 17 bases. As DNA, the CDR3 is TGTGCCTGGAGTCACCGGGCCCAGCGGGTCACTGAAGCTTTCTTT. It codes for CAWSHRAQRVTEAFF.